This entry lists 20 T cell receptor beta chains sequenced from one sample in a study of shared clonotypes between healthy human individuals. The repertoire was sequenced with immunoSEQ multiplex PCR; TCRdb's copy has only in-frame clones and lacks some. Among some 200,000 clones, 60% to 75% were seen once, and the ten largest hold about 9.4%. Sample: memory CD4+ T cells sorted from blood. The subset is: CD45RA-negative fraction. These receptors were taken from a man aged 30-40 years in good health.

The CDR3 sequence is CASSFGSGGNEQFF. The CDR3 coding sequence is TGCGCCAGCAGCTTCGGTAGCGGGGGAAATGAGCAGTTCTTC. The gene calls are TRBV5-1 and TRBJ2-1, with TRBD2 matching 9 bases. Germline V gene sequence: CDR1 SGHRS, CDR2 YFSETQ. This CDR3 has 14 residues. Trimming cost V 2 bases and J 7 bases; bases outside gene matches: 4.

The chain uses TRBV18 and TRBJ1-5; D is uncertain. V lost 2 bases and J lost 4, with 3 bases in between. CDR1 and CDR2 (germline): KGHSH, LQKENI. This CDR3 is built from 12 residues. The CDR3, as DNA: TGTGCCAGCTCACCAGATAATCAGCCCCAGCATTTT. Translated: CASSPDNQPQHF.

This clone was found many times. The chain employs TRBV10-2 and TRBJ2-1; 7 positions match TRBD1. CDR3 length: 11 amino acids. Germline values: CDR1 WSHSY, CDR2 SAAADI. V shed 8 bases, J shed 7 bases, and the junction held 2 bases outside the gene matches. CDR3 coding DNA: TGCGCCAGCTCACAGGGGAATGAGCAGTTCTTC. Amino acids: CASSQGNEQFF.

Note on this clone: This sample includes further DNA sequences coding for the same CDR3. The chain has TRBV7-2 and TRBJ2-1; no definite D call. The CDR3 contains 15 residues. V was trimmed by 3 bases and J by 0 bases, leaving 9 bases between them. The V gene's germline CDR1 is SGHTA and CDR2 FQGNSA. CDR3 DNA sequence: TGTGCCAGCAGCTTGCTCGCAGGCTCCTACAATGAGCAGTTCTTC. As protein: CASSLLAGSYNEQFF.

This clone appeared a few times. The genes are TRBV29-1 and TRBJ2-2; 10 bases line up with TRBD2. CDR1 and CDR2 from the germline V gene are SQVTM and ANQGSEA. V gave up 4 bases and J gave up 7 bases; unmatched junction bases: 6. The CDR3 has 14 residues. The CDR3: CSVGTGLASGELFF. The CDR3, as DNA: TGCAGCGTTGGAACGGGACTAGCGAGCGGGGAGCTGTTTTTT.

V gene TRBV5-3 combines with J gene TRBJ2-4, with 15 nucleotides matching TRBD2. TRBV5-3 is an ORF, and what it does is uncertain. J lost 2 bases, V lost 4 bases, and 10 bases had no gene match. The CDR3 covers 19 residues. CDR3 region: CARSRVPGLAGGTKNIQYF. The DNA for the CDR3 is TGTGCCAGAAGCCGAGTCCCGGGACTAGCGGGAGGAACCAAAAACATTCAGTACTTC.

V usage is TRBV11-2 and J usage is TRBJ2-7; D is unclear. Between the trimmed V and J ends, which lost 3 bases and 0 bases, there was a span of 24 bases. This CDR3 region has 19 residues. The germline gives CDR1 SGHAT, CDR2 FQNNGV. The CDR3 DNA reads as TGTGCCAGCAGCTTGGGCTGGCAAATGGACGAAACTGACTCCTACGAGCAGTACTTC. It specifies CASSLGWQMDETDSYEQYF.

This chain connects TRBV18 to TRBJ1-1, with D perhaps TRBD1 (6 bases). The CDR3 runs 17 residues. V dropped 7 bases and J dropped 4 bases, with 25 bases sitting between them. Germline assignment: CDR1 KGHSH and CDR2 LQKENI. The CDR3 is CASCRSSRGRTGTEAFF. The CDR3 DNA is TGTGCCAGCTGCCGAAGCTCCCGGGGGCGCACGGGCACTGAAGCTTTCTTT.

In its sample, this clone was seen once. V gene TRBV10-3 combines with J gene TRBJ2-3, with D possibly being TRBD1 (5 bases). From germline, CDR1 is ENHRY and CDR2 SYGVKD. Between the trimmed V and J ends, which lost 2 bases and 0 bases, there was a span of 12 bases. The CDR3 is 16 amino acids. CDR3 nucleotides: TGTGCCATCAGTGAGGCGAAGACAGCTAGCACAGATACGCAGTATTTT. It specifies CAISEAKTASTDTQYF.

V gene TRBV4-1 combines with J gene TRBJ1-5; D is perhaps TRBD1 (6 bases). V was trimmed by 4 bases and J by 7 bases, leaving 17 bases between them. CDR1 and CDR2 from the germline V gene are MGHRA and YSYEKL. The CDR3 is 15 residues long. In DNA form, the CDR3 reads TGCGCCAGCAGCCGGAAGCTGGGGGGCGACCAGCCCCAGCATTTT. Its translation: CASSRKLGGDQPQHF.

The V and J genes are TRBV2 and TRBJ2-1; the match to TRBD2 covers 10 bases. This CDR3 is 14 amino acids long. The trim removed 3 bases at V and 10 bases at J, leaving 6 bases unmatched. Germline V gene sequence: CDR1 SNHLY, CDR2 FYNNEI. CDR3 bases: TGTGCCAGCAGTGAGGTACTAGCGGGAAGCGAGCAGTTCTTC. Amino acids: CASSEVLAGSEQFF.

This chain uses TRBV11-1 with TRBJ1-5; D uncertain. Deletions cut 5 bases from V and 6 bases from J, with 8 bases between. CDR3 length: 12 amino acids. Germline V CDR1 and CDR2: SGHAT, FQDESV (reference sequence). CDR3: CASSHEGQPQHF. The CDR3 nucleotides are TGTGCCAGCAGCCACGAAGGTCAGCCCCAGCATTTT.

The CDR3 loop reads CASSSHPLAGGTNEQFF. CDR3 nucleotide sequence: TGTGCCAGCAGCTCGCACCCCCTAGCGGGGGGAACTAATGAGCAGTTCTTC. The rearrangement uses TRBV7-9 and TRBJ2-1; 11 nucleotides align to TRBD2. The CDR3 spans 17 residues. J gave up 7 bases and V 4 bases, and 12 bases lay outside the gene matches. Germline lookup yields CDR1 SEHNR and CDR2 FQNEAQ (reference sequence).

CDR3 region: CASSYGGDSEKLFF. The CDR3 region has the DNA TGTGCCAGCAGTTACGGAGGAGACAGTGAAAAACTGTTTTTT. The chain has TRBV6-6 and TRBJ1-4; the D gene is possibly TRBD1 (5 bases). V shed 2 bases and J shed 7 bases, with 11 bases lying between them. CDR3 length: 14 amino acids. Germline V gene lookup returns CDR1 MNHNY and CDR2 SVGAGI (reference sequence).

The chain combines TRBV14 with TRBJ1-2; no clear D. Per the germline V gene, CDR1 is SGHDN and CDR2 is FVKESK. The CDR3 contains 17 residues. The germline V and J ends were trimmed by 0 bases and 8 bases, with 22 bases remaining between them. CDR3 DNA sequence: TGTGCCAGCAGCCAAGACCCCCAGCAAGGCTCAACTCGGGGCTACACCTTC. Protein: CASSQDPQQGSTRGYTF.

The CDR3 spells CASSLARFGGRGRVNTEAFF. The CDR3 DNA reads TGTGCCAGCAGCTTGGCGAGGTTTGGAGGGAGGGGGCGAGTGAACACTGAAGCTTTCTTT. The rearrangement links TRBV7-6 to TRBJ1-1, with TRBD1 matching 7 bases. The germline V gene has CDR1 SGHVS and CDR2 FNYEAQ. This CDR3 comprises 20 residues. V dropped 3 bases and J dropped 0; count of bases not matched to a gene: 19. Combining the CDR3 with reference TRBV7-6 and TRBJ1-1 gives the whole variable domain GAGVSQSPRYKVTKRGQDVALRCDPISGHVSLYWYRQALGQGPEFLTYFNYEAQQDKSGLPNDRFSAERPEGSISTLTIQRTEQRDSAMYRCASSLARFGGRGRVNTEAFFGQGTRLTVV.

This sequence joins TRBV11-3 and TRBJ2-7; D is tentatively TRBD1 or TRBD2 (6 bases each). V shed 4 bases and J shed 7 bases, with 14 bases lying between them. This CDR3 spans 13 amino acids. Germline loops: CDR1 SGHNT, CDR2 YENEEA. Written as DNA, the CDR3 is TGTGCCAGCAGCTCAAACGCGGGGACAGAGCAGTACTTC. Translated: CASSSNAGTEQYF.

Regarding this clone: Other DNA sequences from this sample encode an identical CDR3 as well. The rearrangement uses TRBV6-1 and TRBJ2-1; 9 nucleotides agree with TRBD2. Germline V CDR1 and CDR2: MNHNS, SASEGT. The CDR3 contains 14 residues. V shed 4 bases, J shed 4 bases, and the junction held 2 bases outside the gene matches. CDR3 sequence: CASSGLAEYNEQFF. CDR3 sequence (DNA): TGTGCCAGCAGTGGACTAGCGGAATACAATGAGCAGTTCTTC.

The J gene is TRBJ2-2, the V gene TRBV11-2; D may be TRBD1 (6 bases). This CDR3 contains 14 residues. V was cut by 5 bases and J by 8 bases, with 15 bases left in between. The germline gives CDR1 SGHAT, CDR2 FQNNGV. The CDR3 loop is CASSLNAGTGELFF. CDR3 in DNA: TGTGCCAGCAGCCTGAACGCCGGGACAGGGGAGCTGTTTTTT.

The chain couples TRBV4-1 to TRBJ1-2, with D uncertain. V lost 0 bases to trimming and J lost 8 bases, with 19 bases between them. The CDR3 is 16 residues long. In germline, CDR1 is MGHRA, CDR2 YSYEKL. CDR3 nucleotide sequence: TGCGCCAGCAGCCAAGAATCCCCAGGAGGCGGTGACGGCTACACCTTC. This sequence encodes CASSQESPGGGDGYTF.